A selection of T cell receptor beta chains follows, all from one sample in a study of control samples from healthy donors and cancer patients. The protocol was immunoSEQ multiplex PCR, while the TCRdb copy is restricted to in-frame clones and leaves out a portion. The data contain about 160,000 clones, less than 95% of them singletons. Sequenced input: PBMCs. The receptors come from a man aged 60 to 69 with colorectal cancer. Each CDR3 is given with its conserved first and last residue. A D gene is named only where the DNA matches it firmly. Some rows have no size entry. The others give once, few or many, or a class for an expanded clone.

J gene: TRBJ1-1
clone size: few
D gene: -
V gene: TRBV19
CDR3 length: 13
CDR3 DNA: TGTGCCAGTAGTGACCAGGGGAACACTGAAGCTTTCTTT
CDR3 protein: CASSDQGNTEAFF

J gene: TRBJ2-1
clone size: -
D gene: TRBD1
V gene: TRBV9
CDR3 length: 16
CDR3 DNA: TGTGCCAGCAGCCCCCGTTCAGGGGGTCCTTGGGATGAGCAGTTCTTC
CDR3 protein: CASSPRSGGPWDEQFF

J gene: TRBJ2-7
clone size: -
D gene: TRBD2
V gene: TRBV7-2
CDR3 length: 17
CDR3 DNA: TGTGCCAGCAGCTTCAGTTGGGGGAGGGAAAATAGCTACGAGCAGTACTTC
CDR3 protein: CASSFSWGRENSYEQYF

J gene: TRBJ1-1
clone size: -
D gene: TRBD1
V gene: TRBV10-3
CDR3 length: 14
CDR3 DNA: TGTGCCATCACTCCAGGACAGGGGGAAGGTGAAGCTTTCTTT
CDR3 protein: CAITPGQGEGEAFF

J gene: TRBJ2-5
clone size: -
D gene: -
V gene: TRBV7-6
CDR3 length: 14
CDR3 DNA: TGTGCCAGCAGCTTTCAGGGGGGACAAGAGACCCAGTACTTC
CDR3 protein: CASSFQGGQETQYF

J gene: TRBJ1-1
clone size: -
D gene: TRBD1
V gene: TRBV19
CDR3 length: 17
CDR3 DNA: TGTGCCAGTAGTATCCATGGACAGGGCCGGGCGAACACTGAAGCTTTCTTT
CDR3 protein: CASSIHGQGRANTEAFF

J gene: TRBJ2-7
clone size: -
D gene: -
V gene: TRBV21-1
CDR3 length: 17
CDR3 DNA: TGTGCCAGCAGCAAAGTGCGACAGGGGGCGCGTTCCTACGAGCAGTACTTC
CDR3 protein: CASSKVRQGARSYEQYF

J gene: TRBJ2-7
clone size: -
D gene: -
V gene: TRBV27
CDR3 length: 13
CDR3 DNA: TGTGCCAGCAGTTTTGGACAGAAATACGAGCAGTACTTC
CDR3 protein: CASSFGQKYEQYF

J gene: TRBJ2-3
clone size: -
D gene: -
V gene: TRBV9
CDR3 length: 15
CDR3 DNA: TGTGCCTCAAACCAGGACAGCCTCTACACAGATACGCAGTATTTT
CDR3 protein: CASNQDSLYTDTQYF

J gene: TRBJ2-1
clone size: -
D gene: -
V gene: TRBV9
CDR3 length: 13
CDR3 DNA: TGTGCCAGCAGCGTAGGCCTTGACAATGAGCAGTTCTTC
CDR3 protein: CASSVGLDNEQFF

J gene: TRBJ1-2
clone size: once
D gene: -
V gene: TRBV5-1
CDR3 length: 15
CDR3 DNA: TGCGCCAGCAGCTCTGAGGGGGGACTGAACTATGGCTACACCTTC
CDR3 protein: CASSSEGGLNYGYTF

J gene: TRBJ1-1
clone size: once
D gene: TRBD1
V gene: TRBV27
CDR3 length: 14
CDR3 DNA: TGTGCCAGCAGCTACAGGACAGGGGGCACTGAAGCTTTCTTT
CDR3 protein: CASSYRTGGTEAFF

J gene: TRBJ1-2
clone size: -
D gene: -
V gene: TRBV6-5
CDR3 length: 16
CDR3 DNA: TGTGCCAGCAGTTACGGTCAGGGACCCCCAAACTATGGCTACACCTTC
CDR3 protein: CASSYGQGPPNYGYTF

J gene: TRBJ1-2
clone size: -
D gene: -
V gene: TRBV7-9
CDR3 length: 12
CDR3 DNA: TGTGCCAGCAGCCTACAAGTGGAAGGCTACACCTTC
CDR3 protein: CASSLQVEGYTF

J gene: TRBJ2-7
clone size: once
D gene: -
V gene: TRBV28
CDR3 length: 11
CDR3 DNA: TGTGCCAGCAGGCAGAACTACGAGCAGTACTTC
CDR3 protein: CASRQNYEQYF

J gene: TRBJ1-2
clone size: -
D gene: -
V gene: TRBV3-1/TRBV3-2
CDR3 length: 14
CDR3 DNA: TGTGCCAGCAGCCAAGTCGTCGCAGGGGATGGCTACACCTTC
CDR3 protein: CASSQVVAGDGYTF

J gene: TRBJ1-3
clone size: few
D gene: -
V gene: TRBV6-5
CDR3 length: 16
CDR3 DNA: TGTGCCAGCAGTTACACCGGGCAGTACCCTGGAAACACCATATATTTT
CDR3 protein: CASSYTGQYPGNTIYF

J gene: TRBJ1-1
clone size: -
D gene: -
V gene: TRBV28
CDR3 length: 15
CDR3 DNA: TGTGCCAGCAGTTTATGGGCAGGGATGAACACTGAAGCTTTCTTT
CDR3 protein: CASSLWAGMNTEAFF

J gene: TRBJ2-1
clone size: -
D gene: TRBD1
V gene: TRBV6-1
CDR3 length: 17
CDR3 DNA: TGTGCCAGCAGTGAATCGCCGGCAGGGGGCACCATCAATGAGCAGTTCTTC
CDR3 protein: CASSESPAGGTINEQFF

J gene: TRBJ1-2
clone size: once
D gene: TRBD1
V gene: TRBV27
CDR3 length: 13
CDR3 DNA: TGTGCCAGCAGTAAGACAGGGGACTATGGCTACACCTTC
CDR3 protein: CASSKTGDYGYTF

J gene: TRBJ1-3
clone size: -
D gene: -
V gene: TRBV5-4
CDR3 length: 19
CDR3 DNA: TGTGCCAGCAGCTTGGGAGCGCCAGGGAGCGGGACATCTGGAAACACCATATATTTT
CDR3 protein: CASSLGAPGSGTSGNTIYF

J gene: TRBJ1-2
clone size: -
D gene: -
V gene: TRBV21-1
CDR3 length: 15
CDR3 DNA: TGTGCCAGCAGCGGCCGGGACACGTACCTCGTGGGCTACACCTTC
CDR3 protein: CASSGRDTYLVGYTF

J gene: TRBJ2-7
clone size: once
D gene: -
V gene: TRBV5-1
CDR3 length: 13
CDR3 DNA: TGCGCCAGCAGCTTGGCCGCAGGTTACGAGCAGTACTTC
CDR3 protein: CASSLAAGYEQYF

J gene: TRBJ2-3
clone size: -
D gene: TRBD1
V gene: TRBV6-1
CDR3 length: 18
CDR3 DNA: TGTGCCAGCAGTGAAGCCGACCGCAGACAGGGGACCACAGATACGCAGTATTTT
CDR3 protein: CASSEADRRQGTTDTQYF

J gene: TRBJ1-2
clone size: -
D gene: -
V gene: TRBV27
CDR3 length: 13
CDR3 DNA: TGTGCCAGCAGTTATGACAGTAACTATGGCTACACCTTC
CDR3 protein: CASSYDSNYGYTF

J gene: TRBJ2-5
clone size: -
D gene: TRBD2
V gene: TRBV10-2
CDR3 length: 16
CDR3 DNA: TGCGCCAGCAGCGGGACTAGCGGGGGGGCGTGGGAGACCCAGTACTTC
CDR3 protein: CASSGTSGGAWETQYF

J gene: TRBJ2-2
clone size: -
D gene: -
V gene: TRBV5-6
CDR3 length: 14
CDR3 DNA: TGTGCCAGCAGCTTGGATTGGTTCACCGGGGAGCTGTTTTTT
CDR3 protein: CASSLDWFTGELFF

J gene: TRBJ1-6
clone size: -
D gene: -
V gene: TRBV10-3
CDR3 length: 12
CDR3 DNA: TGTGCCATCAGTGCCGGGAATTCACCCCTCCACTTT
CDR3 protein: CAISAGNSPLHF

J gene: TRBJ2-2
clone size: -
D gene: TRBD1
V gene: TRBV7-6
CDR3 length: 15
CDR3 DNA: TGTGCCAGCAGCCGTCGACAGGGGGAAACGAGGGAGCTGTTTTTT
CDR3 protein: CASSRRQGETRELFF

J gene: TRBJ2-1
clone size: few
D gene: TRBD2
V gene: TRBV10-1
CDR3 length: 17
CDR3 DNA: TGCGCCAGCAGTGATGTCCTGAAGCGGGGAGCCTACAATGAGCAGTTCTTC
CDR3 protein: CASSDVLKRGAYNEQFF

J gene: TRBJ1-2
clone size: -
D gene: -
V gene: TRBV29-1
CDR3 length: 10
CDR3 DNA: TGCAGCGTTGGCGCCTATGGCTACACCTTC
CDR3 protein: CSVGAYGYTF

J gene: TRBJ2-5
clone size: -
D gene: -
V gene: TRBV1
CDR3 length: 17
CDR3 DNA: TGCACCAGCAGCTCGATTAGCGGGGGGGCCTGCCAAGAGACCCAGTACTTC
CDR3 protein: CTSSSISGGACQETQYF

J gene: TRBJ1-2
clone size: -
D gene: -
V gene: TRBV1
CDR3 length: 16
CDR3 DNA: TGCACCAGCAGTCAAAAAGAGCCGGGACAGATCTATGGCTACACCTTC
CDR3 protein: CTSSQKEPGQIYGYTF

J gene: TRBJ1-4
clone size: -
D gene: -
V gene: TRBV28
CDR3 length: 11
CDR3 DNA: TGTGCCAGCAGCGGGCCGGGAAAACTGTTTTTT
CDR3 protein: CASSGPGKLFF

J gene: TRBJ1-2
clone size: once
D gene: -
V gene: TRBV7-9
CDR3 length: 14
CDR3 DNA: TGTGCCAGCAGCTCCACTCAACAGGGAAAGGGCTACACCTTC
CDR3 protein: CASSSTQQGKGYTF

J gene: TRBJ2-7
clone size: -
D gene: TRBD1
V gene: TRBV28
CDR3 length: 17
CDR3 DNA: TGTGCCAGCAGCGCCCCTCCGGGACAGGGGGTAACCTACGAGCAGTACTTC
CDR3 protein: CASSAPPGQGVTYEQYF

J gene: TRBJ2-7
clone size: -
D gene: -
V gene: TRBV6-5
CDR3 length: 13
CDR3 DNA: TGTGCCAGCAGAGGGACTGGCGGCCACGAGCAGTACTTC
CDR3 protein: CASRGTGGHEQYF

J gene: TRBJ2-7
clone size: -
D gene: TRBD1
V gene: TRBV2
CDR3 length: 12
CDR3 DNA: TGTGCCAGCAGGAGGGACAGATTAGAGCAGTACTTC
CDR3 protein: CASRRDRLEQYF

J gene: TRBJ1-1
clone size: -
D gene: -
V gene: TRBV5-1
CDR3 length: 11
CDR3 DNA: TGCGCCAGCAGAGGGGACACTGAAGCTTTCTTT
CDR3 protein: CASRGDTEAFF

J gene: TRBJ2-3
clone size: -
D gene: TRBD1
V gene: TRBV5-6
CDR3 length: 14
CDR3 DNA: TGTGCCAGCAGCTTTTGGGACAGGGGGCCGACGCAGTATTTT
CDR3 protein: CASSFWDRGPTQYF

J gene: TRBJ1-6
clone size: -
D gene: -
V gene: TRBV6-5
CDR3 length: 14
CDR3 DNA: TGTGCCAGCATTCGGGACGGAATTAATTCACCCCTCCACTTT
CDR3 protein: CASIRDGINSPLHF

J gene: TRBJ1-2
clone size: -
D gene: TRBD1
V gene: TRBV6-5
CDR3 length: 11
CDR3 DNA: TGTGCCAGCAGCACAGGGGGGGGCTACACCTTC
CDR3 protein: CASSTGGGYTF

J gene: TRBJ2-1
clone size: -
D gene: -
V gene: TRBV4-2
CDR3 length: 12
CDR3 DNA: TGTGCCAGCAGCCCCACTAGCAATGAGCAGTTCTTC
CDR3 protein: CASSPTSNEQFF

J gene: TRBJ2-7
clone size: -
D gene: -
V gene: TRBV10-1
CDR3 length: 12
CDR3 DNA: TGCGCCAGTGGGATGTGCGACCGCGAGCAGTACTTC
CDR3 protein: CASGMCDREQYF

J gene: TRBJ1-1
clone size: -
D gene: -
V gene: TRBV4-1
CDR3 length: 14
CDR3 DNA: TGCGCCAGCAGTTCCAGGGTGGGGCACACTGAAGCTTTCTTT
CDR3 protein: CASSSRVGHTEAFF

J gene: TRBJ1-2
clone size: -
D gene: -
V gene: TRBV4-1
CDR3 length: 16
CDR3 DNA: TGCGCCAGCAGCCAAGACTCAGGAGGAACTAACTATGGCTACACCTTC
CDR3 protein: CASSQDSGGTNYGYTF

J gene: TRBJ1-5
clone size: few
D gene: TRBD1
V gene: TRBV7-2
CDR3 length: 15
CDR3 DNA: TGTGCCAGCAGAAACCGGACAGGGTCAAATCAGCCCCAGCATTTT
CDR3 protein: CASRNRTGSNQPQHF

J gene: TRBJ2-5
clone size: -
D gene: TRBD2
V gene: TRBV3-1/TRBV3-2
CDR3 length: 13
CDR3 DNA: TGTGCCAGCAGCCTCGGGACTAGCGGGACCCAGTACTTC
CDR3 protein: CASSLGTSGTQYF

J gene: TRBJ2-5
clone size: -
D gene: -
V gene: TRBV12-3/TRBV12-4
CDR3 length: 12
CDR3 DNA: TGTGCCAGCAGTCCCGGACCAAGGGCCCAGTACTTC
CDR3 protein: CASSPGPRAQYF

J gene: TRBJ2-3
clone size: -
D gene: -
V gene: TRBV9
CDR3 length: 16
CDR3 DNA: TGTGCCAGCAGCCTTAGAGGGGTGACTAGCACAGATACGCAGTATTTT
CDR3 protein: CASSLRGVTSTDTQYF

J gene: TRBJ2-7
clone size: -
D gene: -
V gene: TRBV18
CDR3 length: 17
CDR3 DNA: TGTGCCAGCTCGCGGACCCCTGGGGACCTCCACTCCTACGAGCAGTACTTC
CDR3 protein: CASSRTPGDLHSYEQYF

J gene: TRBJ1-1
clone size: -
D gene: -
V gene: TRBV10-2
CDR3 length: 17
CDR3 DNA: TGCGCCAGCAGTGAGGTGACTACGTGGGGTTCTAACACTGAAGCTTTCTTT
CDR3 protein: CASSEVTTWGSNTEAFF

J gene: TRBJ1-3
clone size: -
D gene: -
V gene: TRBV24-1
CDR3 length: 11
CDR3 DNA: TGTGCCACCAGTGATAGGGGCGACATATATTTT
CDR3 protein: CATSDRGDIYF

J gene: TRBJ1-6
clone size: -
D gene: -
V gene: TRBV25-1
CDR3 length: 14
CDR3 DNA: TGTGCCAGCAGTGAATATCACGGCAATTCACCCCTCCACTTT
CDR3 protein: CASSEYHGNSPLHF

J gene: TRBJ2-7
clone size: -
D gene: TRBD1
V gene: TRBV4-1
CDR3 length: 14
CDR3 DNA: TGCGCCAGCAGCCAGGGGGACAGGGTCAACGAGCAGTACTTC
CDR3 protein: CASSQGDRVNEQYF